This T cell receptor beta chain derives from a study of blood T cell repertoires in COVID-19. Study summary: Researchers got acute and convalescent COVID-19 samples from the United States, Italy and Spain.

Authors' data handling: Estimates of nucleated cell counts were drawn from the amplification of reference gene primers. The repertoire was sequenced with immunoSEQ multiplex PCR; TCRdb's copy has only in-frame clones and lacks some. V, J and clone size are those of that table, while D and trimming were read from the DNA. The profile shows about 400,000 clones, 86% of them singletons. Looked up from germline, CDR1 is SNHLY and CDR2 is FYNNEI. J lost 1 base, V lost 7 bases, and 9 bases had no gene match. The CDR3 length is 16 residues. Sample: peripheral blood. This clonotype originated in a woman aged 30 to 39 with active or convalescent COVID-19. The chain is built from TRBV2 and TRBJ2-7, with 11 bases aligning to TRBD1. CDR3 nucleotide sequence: TGTGCCAGCATCGAGGGAGGGACAGGGGGTTCCTACGAGCAGTACTTC. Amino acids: CASIEGGTGGSYEQYF.